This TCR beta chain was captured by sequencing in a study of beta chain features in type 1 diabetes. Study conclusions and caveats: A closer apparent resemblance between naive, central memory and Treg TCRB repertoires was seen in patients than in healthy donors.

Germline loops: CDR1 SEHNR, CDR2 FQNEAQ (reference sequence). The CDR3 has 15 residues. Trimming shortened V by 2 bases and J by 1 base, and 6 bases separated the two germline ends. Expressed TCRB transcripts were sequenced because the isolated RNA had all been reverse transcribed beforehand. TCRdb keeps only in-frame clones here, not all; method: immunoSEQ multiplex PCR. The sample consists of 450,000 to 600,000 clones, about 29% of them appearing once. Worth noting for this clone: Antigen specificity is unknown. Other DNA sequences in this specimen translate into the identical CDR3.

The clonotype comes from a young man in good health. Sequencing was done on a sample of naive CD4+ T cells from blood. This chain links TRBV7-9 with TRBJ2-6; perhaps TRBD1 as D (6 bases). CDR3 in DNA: TGTGCCAGCAGCTTAACAGGGTCTGGGGCCAACGTCCTGACTTTC. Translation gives CASSLTGSGANVLTF.